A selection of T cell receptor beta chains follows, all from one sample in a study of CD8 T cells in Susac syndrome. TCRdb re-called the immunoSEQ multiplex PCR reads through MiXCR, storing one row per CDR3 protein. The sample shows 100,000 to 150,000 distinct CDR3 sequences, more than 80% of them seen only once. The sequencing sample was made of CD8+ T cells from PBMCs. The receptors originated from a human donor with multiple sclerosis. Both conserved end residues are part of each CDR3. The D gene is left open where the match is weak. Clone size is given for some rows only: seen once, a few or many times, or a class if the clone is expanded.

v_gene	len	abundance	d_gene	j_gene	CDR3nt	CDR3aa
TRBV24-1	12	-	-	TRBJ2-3	TGTGCCACCGGAGACCGAACAGATACGCAGTATTTT	CATGDRTDTQYF
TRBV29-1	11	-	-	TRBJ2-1	TGCAGCGTTGATGAGGGTCGCGAGCAGTTCTTC	CSVDEGREQFF
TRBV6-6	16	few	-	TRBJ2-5	TGTGCCAGCAGGCATATGGGCAGCCTGTACCAAGAGACCCAGTACTTC	CASRHMGSLYQETQYF
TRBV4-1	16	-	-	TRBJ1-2	TGTGCCAGCAGCCAATGGGACAAAGACTCTAACTATGGCTACACCTTC	CASSQWDKDSNYGYTF
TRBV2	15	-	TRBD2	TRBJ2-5	TGTGCCAGCAGGGAGCGGACTAGCGGGGTTCGGGACCAGTACTTC	CASRERTSGVRDQYF
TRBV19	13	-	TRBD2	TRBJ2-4	TGTGCCAGTAGTGGTAGCGGGGCAAACATTCAGTACTTC	CASSGSGANIQYF
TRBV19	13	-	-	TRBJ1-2	TGTGCCAGTAGTCCCTGGACAGTCTATGGCTACACCTTC	CASSPWTVYGYTF
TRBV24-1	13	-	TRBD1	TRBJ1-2	TGTGCCACTACGGACAGGGGCGGCTATGGCTACACCTTC	CATTDRGGYGYTF
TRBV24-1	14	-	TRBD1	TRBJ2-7	TGTGCCACCAGTGAACGGGACAGATCCTACGAGCAGTACTTC	CATSERDRSYEQYF
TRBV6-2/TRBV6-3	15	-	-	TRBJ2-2	TGTGCCAGCAGTAACCTAATACCCCTTCGCGGGGAGCTGTTTTTT	CASSNLIPLRGELFF
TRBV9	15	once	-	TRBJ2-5	TGTGCCAGCAGCCTCGATAGGGGCTCCCAAGAGACCCAGTACTTC	CASSLDRGSQETQYF